This entry lists 28 T cell receptor beta chains sequenced from one sample in a study of Ad26.COV2.S vaccination and SARS-CoV-2 variants. Data came from immunoSEQ multiplex PCR; TCRdb stores just in-frame clones and leaves some out. This sample has about 350,000 clones, with 86% found just once. Indicated treatment: over 15 received Ad26.COV2.S at low or high dose, single or two shots; five or six received placebo; per-sample allocation not given. Specimens were obtained on day 63 following the first vaccine or placebo injection. The sequencing used peripheral blood, collected in a trial of Ad26.COV2.S vaccine versus placebo. Receptor source: a person between 18 and 65 years old who received the Ad26.COV2.S COVID-19 vaccine or a placebo.

The chain uses TRBV7-2 and TRBJ1-1; D is undetermined. The V and J ends lost 4 bases and 5 bases respectively, with 11 bases between them. The length of the CDR3 is 13 residues. Germline loops: CDR1 SGHTA, CDR2 FQGNSA. The CDR3 sequence is CASSSGLRTEAFF. In nucleotides, the CDR3 is TGTGCCAGCAGCTCAGGTCTTCGGACTGAAGCTTTCTTT.

This chain joins TRBV4-3 and TRBJ1-6; D is undetermined. The CDR3 loop spans 14 amino acids. The V gene lost 3 bases and the J gene lost 4 bases, with 7 bases spanning the gap. CDR1 is LGHNA, CDR2 YSLEER, per germline. Here the CDR3 reads CASSQDFYNSPLHF. DNA for the CDR3: TGCGCCAGCAGCCAGGACTTTTATAATTCACCCCTCCACTTT.

The chain carries TRBV6-2 or TRBV6-3 and TRBJ1-5, with D uncertain. Looked up from germline, CDR1 is MNHEY and CDR2 is SVGEGT. Trimming shortened V by 3 bases and J by 4 bases, and 7 bases separated the two germline ends. CDR3 length: 13 residues. In DNA, the CDR3 is TGTGCCAGCAGTTATCTCCCAAATCAGCCCCAGCATTTT. The encoded protein is CASSYLPNQPQHF.

DNA of the CDR3: TGTGCCAGCAGTTTTGGTGCGGGGACCTCTGAAGCTTTCTTT. It encodes CASSFGAGTSEAFF. The V and J genes are TRBV28 and TRBJ1-1; D may be TRBD1 (5 bases). Germline CDR1 MDHEN, CDR2 SYDVKM. The ends were cut back, 3 bases at V and 6 bases at J, with 14 bases in the middle. This CDR3 spans 14 amino acids.

The chain is built from TRBV3-1 (or the pseudogene TRBV3-2) and TRBJ1-6, with D uncertain. The CDR3 is 15 residues long. Germline V gene sequence: CDR1 LGHDT, CDR2 YNNKEL (reference sequence). V lost 0 bases and J lost 5, with 8 bases in between. The CDR3 loop reads CASSQEPLNNSPLHF. The CDR3 DNA reads as TGTGCCAGCAGCCAAGAACCCCTGAATAATTCACCCCTCCACTTT.

V gene TRBV11-2 combines with J gene TRBJ1-2, with 8 bases that match TRBD1. The CDR3 runs to 17 residues. After removal of 1 base from V and 8 bases from J, the junction contained 15 bases not matched to a gene. From germline, CDR1 is SGHAT and CDR2 FQNNGV. The CDR3 region is CASSLGSGGRSFEGYTF. CDR3 DNA: TGTGCCAGCAGCTTAGGGTCAGGGGGCAGAAGTTTCGAAGGCTACACCTTC.

For the CDR3, the DNA is TGCGCCAGCAGCTCCGGGACAGGGAGCTATGGCTACACCTTC. Encoded protein: CASSSGTGSYGYTF. The genes are TRBV5-1 and TRBJ1-2; 9 nucleotides match TRBD1. Germline V lookup: CDR1 SGHRS, CDR2 YFSETQ. The CDR3 extends over 14 amino acids. J lost 4 bases, V lost 3 bases, and 4 bases had no gene match.

V usage is TRBV28 and J usage is TRBJ1-5, with D hard to call. Trimming took off 3 bases at V and 0 bases at J, with 0 bases between the two ends. CDR3 length: 12 residues. Germline values: CDR1 MDHEN, CDR2 SYDVKM. CDR3 amino acids: CASSFSNQPQHF. The DNA for the CDR3 is TGTGCCAGCAGTTTTAGCAATCAGCCCCAGCATTTT.

The V gene is TRBV10-2, the J gene TRBJ1-2, with D hard to call. The CDR3 spans 15 residues. Germline loops: CDR1 WSHSY, CDR2 SAAADI. Deletions cut 0 bases from V and 6 bases from J, with 14 bases between. The CDR3 DNA follows: TGCGCCAGCAGTGAGTCGAGTGCACAAGGCCATGGCTACACCTTC. This encodes CASSESSAQGHGYTF.

The chain is built from TRBV7-2 and TRBJ1-2; 10 bases agree with TRBD1. The germline CDR1 and CDR2 sequences are SGHTA and FQGNSA. The CDR3 is 16 residues long. The V segment lost 4 bases and the J segment 6 bases; nucleotides outside the gene matches: 11. The CDR3, as DNA: TGTGCCAGCAGCTCAAGTGGGACAGGGGCATCAGATGGCTACACCTTC. This translates into CASSSSGTGASDGYTF.

CDR3 nucleotides: TGTGCCAGCCCAGACAGGTTTGAGCAGTTCTTC. This encodes CASPDRFEQFF. This sequence joins TRBV6-5 and TRBJ2-1; weak D call: TRBD1 (6 bases). Germline V gene data show CDR1 as MNHEY and CDR2 as SVGAGI. This CDR3 is 11 amino acids long. Trimming cost V 8 bases and J 9 bases, with 11 bases left between them.

The chain is built from TRBV5-1 and TRBJ1-1, with 10 bases matching TRBD1. CDR1 is SGHRS and CDR2 is YFSETQ in the germline V gene. The V gene end was trimmed by 4 bases and the J gene end by 1 base; junction bases not matched to a gene: 4. This CDR3 spans 15 amino acids. CDR3 protein: CASSPGQGTNTEAFF. CDR3 coding DNA: TGCGCCAGCAGCCCGGGACAGGGGACGAACACTGAAGCTTTCTTT.

The chain recombines TRBV4-3 with TRBJ1-4; D is perhaps TRBD1 (6 bases). V lost 0 bases and J 1 base, leaving 18 bases between the germline ends. Germline-derived CDR1 and CDR2 are LGHNA and YSLEER. The CDR3 totals 19 residues. The CDR3 DNA is TGCGCCAGCAGCCAAGAGGGGGCAAGGTTGTCGGAAACTAATGAAAAACTGTTTTTT. It yields the protein CASSQEGARLSETNEKLFF.

This clone was detected only a few times. The chain combines TRBV7-9 with TRBJ2-7; D is possibly TRBD2 (7 bases). This CDR3 has 16 amino acids. From germline, CDR1 is SEHNR and CDR2 FQNEAQ (reference sequence). Trimming left V 1 base short and J 1 base short, with 14 bases between. The CDR3 DNA is TGTGCCAGCAGCTTAGAGGGAGGGGACACATCCTACGAGCAGTACTTC. Translated, it gives CASSLEGGDTSYEQYF. Full variable domain (missing parts from reference TRBV7-9 and TRBJ2-7): DTGVSQNPRHKITKRGQNVTFRCDPISEHNRLYWYRQTLGQGPEFLTYFQNEAQLEKSRLLSDRFSAERPKGSFSTLEIQRTEQGDSAMYLCASSLEGGDTSYEQYFGPGTRLTVT.

V is TRBV7-9 and J is TRBJ2-7, with D unclear. This CDR3 contains 13 residues. Germline V lookup: CDR1 SEHNR, CDR2 FQNEAQ (reference sequence). Trimming took off 5 bases at V and 2 bases at J, with 10 bases between the two ends. The CDR3 loop is CASSPHATYEQYF. The CDR3 region has the DNA TGTGCCAGCAGCCCCCATGCTACCTACGAGCAGTACTTC.

This clone was observed a single time. This chain joins TRBV27 and TRBJ2-3; TRBD1 matches at 9 bases. In germline, CDR1 is MNHEY, CDR2 SMNVEV (reference sequence). There are 18 residues in the CDR3. The ends lost 6 bases at V and 1 base at J; junction bases unmatched: 14. The DNA for the CDR3 is TGTGCCAGCAGGGGGACAGGGCAATATCTAGCAGGCACAGATACGCAGTATTTT. This sequence encodes CASRGTGQYLAGTDTQYF.

The chain links TRBV2 to TRBJ1-1; D perhaps matches TRBD1 (6 bases). The CDR3 totals 15 residues. Per germline, CDR1 SNHLY and CDR2 FYNNEI. Trimming shortened V by 3 bases and J by 1 base, and 12 bases separated the two germline ends. The CDR3 bases are TGTGCCAGCAGTGAGAGGGGGACGGCGAACACTGAAGCTTTCTTT. It specifies CASSERGTANTEAFF.

The chain recombines TRBV5-1 with TRBJ2-1; 10 positions agree with TRBD2. Germline CDR1 SGHRS, CDR2 YFSETQ. V lost 0 bases and J lost 4; bases outside the gene matches: 1. This CDR3 region has 15 residues. The CDR3 bases are TGCGCCAGCAGCTTGGCTAGCGGGGGTTACAATGAGCAGTTCTTC. Protein product: CASSLASGGYNEQFF.

This clone is a singleton in its sample. The chain joins TRBV24-1 to TRBJ2-7, with 11 bases identical to TRBD2. Germline values: CDR1 KGHDR, CDR2 SFDVKD. V was clipped by 3 bases and J by 3 bases; unmatched bases: 3. The CDR3 has 15 residues. This CDR3 is CATSDRLAGIYEQYF. DNA of the CDR3: TGTGCCACCAGTGATCGACTAGCGGGGATCTACGAGCAGTACTTC.

The genes are TRBV20-1 and TRBJ2-5; D not resolved. Between the trimmed V and J ends, which lost 6 bases and 5 bases, there was a span of 10 bases. This CDR3 has 11 amino acids. Germline loops: CDR1 DFQATT, CDR2 SNEGSKA (reference sequence). CDR3 in amino acids: CSAEISETQYF. DNA of the CDR3: TGCAGTGCCGAAATATCGGAGACCCAGTACTTC.

J is TRBJ1-6 and V is TRBV6-2 or TRBV6-3; TRBD1 matches at 8 bases. The CDR3 extends over 16 amino acids. From germline, CDR1 is MNHEY and CDR2 SVGEGT. V lost 2 bases and J lost 7; bases outside the gene matches: 7. The CDR3 here is CASSYVQGAINSPLHF. The DNA of the CDR3 is TGTGCCAGCAGTTACGTTCAGGGGGCTATAAATTCACCCCTCCACTTT.

This clone was seen a handful of times. The chain couples TRBV7-3 to TRBJ2-1; a possible D gene is TRBD2 (5 bases). The CDR3 sequence is 13 residues long. Germline V gives CDR1 SGHTA, CDR2 FQGTGA. V was cut by 0 bases and J by 9 bases, with 9 bases left in between. The CDR3 loop is CASSLTIRGEQFF. CDR3 sequence (DNA): TGTGCCAGCAGCTTAACTATTCGGGGTGAGCAGTTCTTC.

This sequence joins TRBV5-8 and TRBJ2-7; 8 bases are shared with TRBD2. This CDR3 is 16 amino acids long. Germline V gene sequence: CDR1 SGHTS, CDR2 YDEGEE. After removal of 4 bases from V and 0 bases from J, the junction contained 9 bases not matched to a gene. The CDR3 region is CASSPQGSGASYEQYF. The CDR3 DNA reads as TGTGCCAGCAGCCCCCAGGGTAGCGGGGCCTCCTACGAGCAGTACTTC.

This sequence joins TRBV10-3 and TRBJ2-1; 12 bases agree with TRBD2. This CDR3 region has 16 residues. Germline values: CDR1 ENHRY, CDR2 SYGVKD. V trimming: 5 bases; J trimming: 8 bases; junction bases outside the gene matches: 10. In nucleotides, the CDR3 is TGTGCCATCAGTTTTCCGGGACTAGCGGGTGTGTATGAGCAGTTCTTC. Its protein product is CAISFPGLAGVYEQFF.

The genes are TRBV28 and TRBJ2-1; 8 bases align to TRBD2. Germline V gives CDR1 MDHEN, CDR2 SYDVKM. This CDR3 is 16 amino acids long. J gave up 4 bases and V 6 bases, and 11 bases lay outside the gene matches. The CDR3 nucleotides read TGTGCCAGCAGCACCGGGGGGGCAGTAGATTACAATGAGCAGTTCTTC. This sequence encodes CASSTGGAVDYNEQFF.

This chain links TRBV27 with TRBJ1-1, with D perhaps matching TRBD1 (5 bases). CDR1 MNHEY and CDR2 SMNVEV come from the germline V gene (reference sequence). V was cut by 0 bases and J by 0 bases, with 11 bases left in between. This CDR3 is built from 16 residues. CDR3 sequence reads: CASSLSGTVLNTEAFF. The CDR3 region has the DNA TGTGCCAGCAGTTTATCCGGGACGGTACTGAACACTGAAGCTTTCTTT.

The V gene is TRBV29-1, the J gene TRBJ2-7, with D hard to call. Germline values: CDR1 SQVTM, CDR2 ANQGSEA. This CDR3 contains 11 residues. The V and J ends lost 6 bases and 0 bases respectively, with 6 bases between them. CDR3 sequence (DNA): TGCAGCGTCTACAGCTCCTACGAGCAGTACTTC. Protein sequence: CSVYSSYEQYF.

This chain links TRBV14 with TRBJ2-5, with D hard to call. The germline CDR1 and CDR2 sequences are SGHDN and FVKESK. The CDR3 extends over 11 amino acids. The V end was cut by 1 base, the J end by 5 bases, with 2 bases between. The CDR3 sequence: CASSQVETQYF. CDR3 in DNA: TGTGCCAGCAGCCAAGTTGAGACCCAGTACTTC.